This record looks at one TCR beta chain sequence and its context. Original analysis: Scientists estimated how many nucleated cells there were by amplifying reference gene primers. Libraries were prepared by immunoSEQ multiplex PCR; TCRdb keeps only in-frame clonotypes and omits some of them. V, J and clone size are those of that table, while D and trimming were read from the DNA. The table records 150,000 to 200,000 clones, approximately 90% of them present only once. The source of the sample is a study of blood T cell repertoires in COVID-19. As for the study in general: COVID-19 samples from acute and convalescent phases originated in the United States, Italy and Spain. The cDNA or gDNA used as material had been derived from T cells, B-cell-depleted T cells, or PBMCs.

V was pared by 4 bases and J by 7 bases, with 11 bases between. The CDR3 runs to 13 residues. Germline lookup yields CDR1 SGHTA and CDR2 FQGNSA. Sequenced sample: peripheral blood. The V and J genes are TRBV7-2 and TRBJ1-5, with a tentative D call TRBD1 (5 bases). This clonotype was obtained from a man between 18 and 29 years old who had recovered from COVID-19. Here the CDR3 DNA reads TGTGCCAGCAGCTCCAGGGTGGGCCAGCCCCAGCATTTT. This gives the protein CASSSRVGQPQHF.